Each of the 10 T cell receptor beta chains below was sequenced from the same sample in a study of cytomegalovirus exposure and HLA in healthy donors. The PCR ran on 60 Vbeta and 13 Jbeta primers. Produced via immunoSEQ multiplex PCR; TCRdb's table is partial and in-frame only. The top ten clones hold 8.1% of a sample with about 140,000 clones, more than 75% of them seen once. Sequencing was done on a sample of PBMCs. The receptors were gathered from a woman aged 45-60 years in good health and CMV-seropositive.

The chain couples TRBV27 to TRBJ2-3; 11 positions match TRBD1. Germline V gene lookup returns CDR1 MNHEY and CDR2 SMNVEV (reference sequence). CDR3 size: 15 residues. J lost 4 bases, V lost 4 bases, and 4 bases had no gene match. In DNA form, the CDR3 reads TGTGCCAGCAGTTCCTGGGGACAGGGGGCAGATACGCAGTATTTT. Encoded protein: CASSSWGQGADTQYF.

The chain carries TRBV21-1 and TRBJ2-2; TRBD2, the D gene given by the table, was not confirmed from the DNA. TRBV21-1 is described as a pseudogene. The CDR3 contains 14 residues. DNA for the CDR3: TGTGCCAGCAGCAAAGCCCGGGGGACCGGGGAGCTGTTTTTT. It specifies CASSKARGTGELFF.

V and J are TRBV5-1 and TRBJ2-3; D remains ambiguous. The V end lost 4 bases, the J end lost 1 base, and 16 bases lay between the germline ends. CDR1 SGHRS and CDR2 YFSETQ come from the germline V gene. The CDR3 sequence is 16 residues long. The CDR3 spells CASSPGSGHGTDTQYF. The CDR3 region has the DNA TGCGCCAGCAGCCCCGGGTCGGGTCACGGCACAGATACGCAGTATTTT.

The rearrangement joins TRBV5-1 to TRBJ1-6, with TRBD1 matching 8 bases. CDR3 length: 15 residues. The trim removed 4 bases at V and 3 bases at J, leaving 3 bases unmatched. From germline, CDR1 is SGHRS and CDR2 YFSETQ. The CDR3 DNA is TGCGCCAGCAGCCCGGGACAGGTCTATAATTCACCCCTCCACTTT. This gives the protein CASSPGQVYNSPLHF.

The chain has TRBV28 and TRBJ2-1; TRBD1 is a possible D gene (6 bases). Germline V gene data show CDR1 as MDHEN and CDR2 as SYDVKM. The CDR3 sequence is 15 residues long. The ends were cut back, 5 bases at V and 2 bases at J, with 13 bases in the middle. The chain's CDR3 is CASSHQDSAYNEQFF. The CDR3 bases are TGTGCCAGCAGTCACCAGGACAGCGCCTACAATGAGCAGTTCTTC.

The rearrangement uses TRBV6-5 and TRBJ2-4; possibly TRBD2 for D (5 bases). Trimming removed 6 bases at V and 3 bases at J, with 15 bases between. CDR1 and CDR2 from the germline V gene are MNHEY and SVGAGI. This CDR3 region has 15 residues. In DNA, the CDR3 is TGTGCCAGCAGCTCGTTGGTCGCGGGCAAAAACATTCAGTACTTC. Translating it yields CASSSLVAGKNIQYF.

The CDR3 reads CASSLAQWGRGLNQPQHF. CDR3 DNA: TGTGCCAGCAGCTTAGCGCAGTGGGGCAGGGGGCTGAATCAGCCCCAGCATTTT. The chain employs TRBV7-8 and TRBJ1-5; 8 bases map to TRBD1. Germline V CDR1 and CDR2: SGHVS, FQNEAQ. With 0 bases clipped from V and 4 bases from J, the junction kept 11 bases outside the gene matches. CDR3 length: 18 amino acids.

The chain has TRBV9 and TRBJ2-3, with TRBD2 as a possible D gene (6 bases). This CDR3 is 17 amino acids long. V lost 2 bases and J lost 3, with 19 bases in between. Germline V gene lookup returns CDR1 SGDLS and CDR2 YYNGEE. The CDR3 spells CASSVYWGVGLTDTQYF. CDR3 bases: TGTGCCAGCAGCGTCTATTGGGGGGTGGGGCTAACAGATACGCAGTATTTT.

This clone was observed a handful of times. The rearrangement uses TRBV6-5 and TRBJ2-7; 12 nucleotides align to TRBD1. The V gene's germline CDR1 is MNHEY and CDR2 SVGAGI. The CDR3 runs 16 residues. The ends lost 4 bases at V and 6 bases at J; junction bases unmatched: 10. The CDR3 is CASSLLPGQGAGEQYF. The DNA of the CDR3 is TGTGCCAGCAGTTTACTCCCGGGACAGGGGGCAGGCGAGCAGTACTTC.

J is TRBJ1-5 and V is TRBV2; D is uncertain. The ends were cut back, 1 base at V and 5 bases at J, with 9 bases in the middle. CDR1 is SNHLY, CDR2 FYNNEI, per germline. The CDR3 runs to 14 residues. The CDR3 DNA follows: TGTGCCAGCAGTGAAGTATCTCTACATCAGCCCCAGCATTTT. This encodes CASSEVSLHQPQHF.